Listed here is a single TCR beta chain. Data came from immunoSEQ multiplex PCR; TCRdb stores just in-frame clones and leaves some out. Of tens of thousands of clones detected, less than 85% appear once; the ten largest clones hold over 10%. The germline V gene encodes CDR1 SGHDT and CDR2 YYEEEE. This CDR3 has 12 amino acids. Trimming cost V 4 bases and J 4 bases, with 8 bases left between them. The record originates from a study of blood T cell repertoires in COVID-19. This TCR was recovered from a human donor in a cohort sampled during active COVID-19. The V call is TRBV5-6, the J call TRBJ2-5, with no clear D. The specimen sequenced was peripheral blood. The CDR3 DNA sequence: TGTGCCAGCAGCCGGCAGGTAGAGACCCAGTACTTC. Amino acids: CASSRQVETQYF.